What follows are 11 T cell receptor beta chains derived from one specimen sequenced in a study of a mutant IDH1 vaccine in newly diagnosed glioma. For these TCRs, the target antigens are not known. The protocol was immunoSEQ multiplex PCR, while the TCRdb copy is restricted to in-frame clones and leaves out a portion. The sample has roughly 50,000 clones; around 80% are singletons. Time point noted: week 35, safety follow-up. The content of each vaccine dose was 300 ug of mutant IDH1 20-mer peptide, and topical imiquimod accompanied it. The sequencing here drew on PBMCs, taken from a glioma patient whose treatment included an IDH1 peptide vaccine. The source is a man in his forties with glioma.

This chain connects TRBV4-2 to TRBJ2-1; 10 bases map to TRBD2. V lost 5 bases to trimming and J lost 3 bases; unmatched junction nucleotides: 13. There are 18 residues in the CDR3. CDR1 is LGHNA and CDR2 is YNFKEQ in the germline V gene. The CDR3 loop is CASSDGASGGLRYNEQFF. Here the CDR3 DNA reads TGTGCCAGCAGCGACGGCGCTAGCGGGGGACTCCGCTACAATGAGCAGTTCTTC.

This clone was found a few times. V is TRBV10-3 and J is TRBJ1-5; 7 nucleotides agree with TRBD1. This CDR3 region has 16 residues. J gave up 1 base and V 2 bases, and 5 bases lay outside the gene matches. Germline loops: CDR1 ENHRY, CDR2 SYGVKD. CDR3 region: CAISEGKQGSNQPQHF. CDR3 sequence (DNA): TGTGCCATCAGTGAGGGAAAACAGGGGAGCAATCAGCCCCAGCATTTT.

This rearrangement joins TRBV29-1 to TRBJ1-1; a possible D gene is TRBD1 (6 bases). V lost 3 bases and J lost 5, with 13 bases in between. The CDR3 covers 13 residues. Per germline, CDR1 SQVTM and CDR2 ANQGSEA. Here the CDR3 DNA reads TGCAGCGTTGACATCAAAGGGGGGACTGAAGCTTTCTTT. Translated, it gives CSVDIKGGTEAFF.

This rearrangement joins TRBV4-2 to TRBJ2-1, with D possibly TRBD2 on 5 matching bases. Germline CDR1 and CDR2: LGHNA and YNFKEQ. The CDR3 length is 15 residues. Trimming removed 7 bases from V and 0 bases from J, with 13 bases in between. The CDR3, as DNA: TGTGCCAGCACCTCCACCCGGGGCTCCTACAATGAGCAGTTCTTC. It specifies CASTSTRGSYNEQFF.

This clone appeared a single time. The genes are TRBV5-1 and TRBJ2-5, with 7 bases aligning to TRBD1. Looked up from germline, CDR1 is SGHRS and CDR2 is YFSETQ. Trimming took 5 bases from V and 3 from J; bases not matched to a gene: 10. The CDR3 loop spans 15 amino acids. The CDR3 here is CASRRTGQIEETQYF. The CDR3 bases are TGCGCCAGCAGACGTACGGGACAGATAGAAGAGACCCAGTACTTC. Using reference TRBV5-1 and TRBJ2-5 for the parts outside the CDR3, the full variable domain is KAGVTQTPRYLIKTRGQQVTLSCSPISGHRSVSWYQQTPGQGLQFLFEYFSETQRNKGNFPGRFSGRQFSNSRSEMNVSTLELGDSALYLCASRRTGQIEETQYFGPGTRLLVL.

This clone came up once. The V gene is TRBV7-9, the J gene TRBJ2-2; 7 nucleotides align to TRBD1. V gave up 4 bases and J gave up 6 bases; unmatched junction bases: 5. Germline assignment: CDR1 SEHNR and CDR2 FQNEAQ (reference sequence). There are 14 residues in the CDR3. Here the CDR3 DNA reads TGTGCCAGCAGCTCCATGACAGGGTCCGGGGAGCTGTTTTTT. Translation: CASSSMTGSGELFF.

J is TRBJ1-3 and V is TRBV18; D remains unclear. The germline CDR1 and CDR2 sequences are KGHSH and LQKENI. The CDR3 covers 17 residues. V shed 5 bases and J shed 0 bases, with 17 bases lying between them. The CDR3 DNA follows: TGTGCCAGCTCAACCTACCACGACATCGCCTCTGGAAACACCATATATTTT. Translated: CASSTYHDIASGNTIYF.

The chain employs TRBV10-1 and TRBJ2-2; 12 bases line up with TRBD1. Trimming at V came to 3 bases and at J to 7 bases, leaving 6 bases not matched to a gene. The CDR3 is 16 residues long. CDR1 WNHNN and CDR2 SYGVQD come from the germline V gene (reference sequence). The CDR3 DNA follows: TGCGCCAGCAGTGAAGGGGGACAGGGGGCCGTCGGGGAGCTGTTTTTT. Protein: CASSEGGQGAVGELFF.

The chain joins TRBV4-1 to TRBJ2-7; TRBD1 agrees at 9 bases. Germline V lookup: CDR1 MGHRA, CDR2 YSYEKL. CDR3 size: 16 residues. V shed 2 bases and J 3 bases; nucleotides not matched to a gene: 8. Here the CDR3 DNA reads TGCGCCAGCAGCCAACTATCGACAGGGGGAGGCTACGAGCAGTACTTC. Amino acid sequence: CASSQLSTGGGYEQYF.

This chain connects TRBV9 to TRBJ1-5, with 8 bases identical to TRBD1. The CDR3 loop spans 14 amino acids. The germline V gene has CDR1 SGDLS and CDR2 YYNGEE. Germline trimming cut 3 bases from V and 7 bases from J; bases unmatched to any gene: 6. The chain's CDR3 is CASSETGVGQPQHF. CDR3 sequence (DNA): TGTGCCAGCAGCGAGACAGGGGTGGGACAGCCCCAGCATTTT.

The rearrangement joins TRBV7-9 to TRBJ2-7; 7 bases are shared with TRBD2. CDR3 size: 13 residues. V lost 2 bases and J lost 6; bases outside the gene matches: 4. Germline V CDR1 and CDR2: SEHNR, FQNEAQ (reference sequence). CDR3 sequence (DNA): TGTGCCAGCAGCTTAAGGGAGGGTTCCGAGCAGTACTTC. As protein: CASSLREGSEQYF.